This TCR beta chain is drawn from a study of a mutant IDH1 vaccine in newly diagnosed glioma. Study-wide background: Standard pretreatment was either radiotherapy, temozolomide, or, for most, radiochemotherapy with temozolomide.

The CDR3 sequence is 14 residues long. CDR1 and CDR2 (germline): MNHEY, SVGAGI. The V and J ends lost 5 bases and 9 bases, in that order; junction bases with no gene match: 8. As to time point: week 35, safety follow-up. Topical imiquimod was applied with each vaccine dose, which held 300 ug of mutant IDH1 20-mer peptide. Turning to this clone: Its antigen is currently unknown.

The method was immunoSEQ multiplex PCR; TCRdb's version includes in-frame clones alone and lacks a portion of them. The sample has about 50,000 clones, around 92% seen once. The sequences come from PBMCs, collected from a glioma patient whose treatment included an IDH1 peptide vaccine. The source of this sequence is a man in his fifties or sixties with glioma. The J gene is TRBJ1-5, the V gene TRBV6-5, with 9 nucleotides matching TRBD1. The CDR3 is CASSTGQGRMPQHF. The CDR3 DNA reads TGTGCCAGCAGTACAGGACAGGGGAGGATGCCCCAGCATTTT.